This TCR beta chain stems from a study of CD8 T cells in Susac syndrome. Study-wide context: Clinically active disease was present in five or six of the sequenced Susac syndrome patients. About 8 of these patients were in remission.

CD8+ and CD4+ blood T cells underwent TCR beta sequencing. This CDR3 comprises 13 residues. From germline, CDR1 is SGHRS and CDR2 YFSETQ. J gave up 3 bases and V 5 bases, and 3 bases lay outside the gene matches. Points on this clonotype: The antigen is undetermined.

RNA, at about 0.45 to 1 ug, was reverse transcribed with random hexamers. Using its own MiXCR run on the immunoSEQ multiplex PCR reads, TCRdb lists one record per CDR3 protein. Here the sample spans 150,000 to 200,000 distinct CDR3 sequences, more than 85% being singletons. Findings and limits, study-wide: The study's TCR sequencing and HLA analysis covered a relatively small number of individuals, and the study acknowledged this.

The sequenced sample consisted of CD8+ T cells from PBMCs. This clonotype was obtained from a human donor with Susac syndrome. The V gene is TRBV5-1, the J gene TRBJ2-7, with TRBD1 identical over 9 bases. In nucleotides, the CDR3 is TGCGCCAGCAGGCAGGACAGGGGCTACGAGCAGTACTTC. Translating gives CASRQDRGYEQYF.